These 11 T cell receptor beta chains originate from one sample sequenced in a study of T cell responses to AZD1222 COVID-19 vaccine. Libraries were prepared by immunoSEQ multiplex PCR; TCRdb keeps only in-frame clonotypes and omits some of them. The table lists roughly 170,000 clones, roughly 94% of them singletons. Sequencing was performed on peripheral blood, taken 28 days after the second AZD1222 dose. The receptors originated from an adult who received the AZD1222 COVID-19 vaccine.

This chain uses TRBV5-1 with TRBJ1-1; TRBD1 matches at 12 bases. V lost 3 bases, J lost 7 bases, and 4 bases stayed unmatched. CDR1 is SGHRS and CDR2 is YFSETQ in the germline V gene. The length of the CDR3 is 14 residues. Here the CDR3 reads CASSSGQGAGEAFF. The CDR3, as DNA: TGCGCCAGCAGCTCGGGACAGGGGGCGGGTGAAGCTTTCTTT.

The J gene is TRBJ2-7, the V gene TRBV7-8; TRBD1 aligns across 8 bases. V trimming: 1 base; J trimming: 3 bases; junction bases outside the gene matches: 5. In germline, CDR1 is SGHVS, CDR2 FQNEAQ. This CDR3 is 15 amino acids long. CDR3 coding DNA: TGTGCCAGCAGCTTAGGTCGGACAGGGTTCTACGAGCAGTACTTC. It codes for CASSLGRTGFYEQYF.

This clone was observed once. The chain combines TRBV27 with TRBJ2-3, with D unclear. Germline CDR1 reads MNHEY; CDR2 reads SMNVEV (reference sequence). The ends were cut back, 6 bases at V and 5 bases at J, with 12 bases in the middle. The CDR3 runs to 13 residues. The CDR3 loop is CASRPAVVDTQYF. DNA for the CDR3: TGTGCCAGCAGACCCGCGGTAGTAGATACGCAGTATTTT.

The chain couples TRBV29-1 to TRBJ1-4; D is uncertain. Trimming shortened V by 5 bases and J by 0 bases, and 10 bases separated the two germline ends. This CDR3 region has 14 residues. In germline, CDR1 is SQVTM, CDR2 ANQGSEA. The CDR3 here is CSVLEFATNEKLFF. The CDR3 DNA reads TGCAGCGTTTTAGAGTTCGCAACTAATGAAAAACTGTTTTTT.

V gene TRBV10-3 combines with J gene TRBJ1-2, with a possible D match to TRBD1 (5 bases). Per the germline V gene, CDR1 is ENHRY and CDR2 is SYGVKD. The CDR3 covers 15 residues. V shed 8 bases and J shed 6 bases, with 22 bases lying between them. The DNA for the CDR3 is TGTGCCATCTCTGCCGTGGCGGGGGATAAGAATGGCTACACCTTC. It translates to CAISAVAGDKNGYTF.

This chain joins TRBV5-1 and TRBJ2-7; D unclear. The CDR3 is 13 residues long. The V gene lost 0 bases and the J gene lost 2 bases, with 6 bases spanning the gap. From germline, CDR1 is SGHRS and CDR2 YFSETQ. The CDR3: CASSLGRAYEQYF. The CDR3 nucleotides are TGCGCCAGCAGCTTGGGCCGAGCCTACGAGCAGTACTTC.

The chain is built from TRBV7-9 and TRBJ1-2; TRBD1 might be the D (5 bases). V lost 8 bases and J lost 3, with 19 bases in between. The CDR3 is made up of 15 amino acids. CDR1 and CDR2 (germline): SEHNR, FQNEAQ (reference sequence). CDR3 protein: CASRNPGTGDYGYTF. The CDR3 region has the DNA TGTGCCAGCCGGAACCCAGGGACGGGAGACTATGGCTACACCTTC.

V gene TRBV5-1 combines with J gene TRBJ2-5; TRBD2 is a possible D gene (6 bases). This CDR3 comprises 14 residues. Germline V gene data show CDR1 as SGHRS and CDR2 as YFSETQ. Trimming stripped 4 bases from V and 5 bases from J, with 15 bases between. The CDR3 nucleotides read TGCGCCAGCAGCCGGAATACAGGAGGGGAGACCCAGTACTTC. Its protein product is CASSRNTGGETQYF. The full variable domain, with the rest looked up from reference TRBV5-1 and TRBJ2-5, is KAGVTQTPRYLIKTRGQQVTLSCSPISGHRSVSWYQQTPGQGLQFLFEYFSETQRNKGNFPGRFSGRQFSNSRSEMNVSTLELGDSALYLCASSRNTGGETQYFGPGTRLLVL.

This sequence joins TRBV6-1 and TRBJ2-7; D remains ambiguous. Germline V gives CDR1 MNHNS, CDR2 SASEGT. There are 14 residues in the CDR3. The ends were cut back, 7 bases at V and 1 base at J, with 14 bases in the middle. The CDR3 region is CASTPRGGSYEQYF. The DNA of the CDR3 is TGTGCCAGCACTCCCCGAGGCGGATCCTACGAGCAGTACTTC.

J is TRBJ2-7 and V is TRBV10-3, with TRBD2 matching over 9 bases. Germline assignment: CDR1 ENHRY and CDR2 SYGVKD. Germline trimming cut 5 bases from V and 5 bases from J; bases unmatched to any gene: 7. The CDR3 extends over 14 amino acids. The CDR3 DNA is TGTGCCATCAGTTTTAGCGGGAGCACGAACGAGCAGTACTTC. Amino acid sequence: CAISFSGSTNEQYF.

The chain links TRBV30 to TRBJ2-5; 14 nucleotides line up with TRBD2. The CDR3 is made up of 16 amino acids. The germline CDR1 and CDR2 sequences are GTSNPN and SVGIG (reference sequence). V was pared by 3 bases and J by 5 bases, with 8 bases of the junction left unmatched. For the CDR3, the DNA is TGTGCCTGGAGCCGACTAGCGGGAGGGCCGGGCGAGACCCAGTACTTC. This encodes CAWSRLAGGPGETQYF.